One and the same sample provided the 21 T cell receptor beta chains below, sequenced in a study of T cell responses to AZD1222 COVID-19 vaccine. Sequencing was performed with immunoSEQ multiplex PCR; in TCRdb, only in-frame clones are kept and a portion is missing. This table holds more than 110,000 clones, 85% to 90% found once. The input for sequencing was peripheral blood, taken 28 days after the second AZD1222 dose. The receptors derive from an adult who received the AZD1222 COVID-19 vaccine.

The chain uses TRBV12-5 and TRBJ2-6; possibly TRBD1 for D (5 bases). The V end was cut by 1 base, the J end by 2 bases, with 24 bases between. This CDR3 contains 21 residues. Germline assignment: CDR1 LGHNT and CDR2 FRNRAP. CDR3 DNA: TGTGCTAGTGGTTTGGAGGTTCGGCGTGGGCAGGGTAGTGCTGGGGCCAACGTCCTGACTTTC. Translated, it gives CASGLEVRRGQGSAGANVLTF.

The gene calls are TRBV7-2 and TRBJ2-3; D perhaps matches TRBD1 (6 bases). The V end lost 0 bases, the J end lost 1 base, and 8 bases lay between the germline ends. CDR1 and CDR2 (germline): SGHTA, FQGNSA. The length of the CDR3 is 15 residues. The CDR3 DNA reads as TGTGCCAGCAGCTTAGCGCGACAGGGCACAGATACGCAGTATTTT. Translated, it gives CASSLARQGTDTQYF.

Only one count was recorded for this clone. The V gene is TRBV19, the J gene TRBJ1-1; perhaps TRBD1 as D (5 bases). The CDR3 is 13 residues long. V was shortened by 5 bases and J by 4 bases, with 11 bases between the two germline ends. Germline lookup yields CDR1 LNHDA and CDR2 SQIVND (reference sequence). DNA of the CDR3: TGTGCCAGTAGTTCCCAGGGCGGCACTGAAGCTTTCTTT. Translation gives CASSSQGGTEAFF.

V and J are TRBV7-2 and TRBJ1-2, with a tentative D call TRBD1 (6 bases). The ends were cut back, 5 bases at V and 8 bases at J, with 15 bases in the middle. CDR3 size: 13 residues. CDR1 is SGHTA and CDR2 is FQGNSA in the germline V gene. CDR3 in DNA: TGTGCCAGCAGCCTGTTGGGGGCCGGGGGCTACACCTTC. This encodes CASSLLGAGGYTF.

The chain recombines TRBV29-1 with TRBJ2-3; the match to TRBD2 covers 13 bases. The CDR3 spans 14 residues. V lost 6 bases, J lost 4 bases, and 4 bases stayed unmatched. CDR1 is SQVTM and CDR2 is ANQGSEA in the germline V gene. DNA for the CDR3: TGCAGCGTAGGACTAGCGGGAGAGGCAGATACGCAGTATTTT. Translating it yields CSVGLAGEADTQYF.

The chain has TRBV5-4 and TRBJ2-3; D is unresolved. Between the trimmed V and J ends, which lost 4 bases and 1 base, there was a span of 13 bases. The CDR3 contains 15 residues. Germline assignment: CDR1 SGHNT and CDR2 YYREEE (reference sequence). Here the CDR3 DNA reads TGTGCCAGCAGCCCCGATTCTGGGGGCACAGATACGCAGTATTTT. It codes for CASSPDSGGTDTQYF. The full variable domain, completed using reference TRBV5-4 and TRBJ2-3, is ETGVTQSPTHLIKTRGQQVTLRCSSQSGHNTVSWYQQALGQGPQFIFQYYREEENGRGNFPPRFSGLQFPNYSSELNVNALELDDSALYLCASSPDSGGTDTQYFGPGTRLTVL.

On this clone itself: Different DNA sequences within this sample yield the same CDR3. V is TRBV28 and J is TRBJ2-5; D not certain. From germline, CDR1 is MDHEN and CDR2 SYDVKM. CDR3 length equals 11 residues. Trimming left V 3 bases short and J 5 bases short, with 4 bases between. The CDR3 loop is CASSLRETQYF. The CDR3, as DNA: TGTGCCAGCAGTTTGCGGGAGACCCAGTACTTC. Looking up the rest from reference TRBV28 and TRBJ2-5 gives the full variable domain: DVKVTQSSRYLVKRTGEKVFLECVQDMDHENMFWYRQDPGLGLRLIYFSYDVKMKEKGDIPEGYSVSREKKERFSLILESASTNQTSMYLCASSLRETQYFGPGTRLLVL.

V is TRBV11-2 and J is TRBJ2-7, with 8 bases aligning to TRBD2. Germline trimming cut 0 bases from V and 2 bases from J; bases unmatched to any gene: 6. Germline V gene sequence: CDR1 SGHAT, CDR2 FQNNGV. There are 16 residues in the CDR3. The CDR3 coding sequence is TGTGCCAGCAGCTTAGAAAGCGGGGGTACGCCCTACGAGCAGTACTTC. As protein: CASSLESGGTPYEQYF.

The CDR3 DNA sequence: TGTGCCAGCAGCTTGAGCGGGGGGGCACCCGATACGCAGTATTTT. This gives the protein CASSLSGGAPDTQYF. This rearrangement joins TRBV5-4 to TRBJ2-3, with 10 bases that match TRBD2. Germline V gene data show CDR1 as SGHNT and CDR2 as YYREEE (reference sequence). This CDR3 spans 15 amino acids. V was pared by 1 base and J by 6 bases, with 5 bases of the junction left unmatched.

The chain joins TRBV5-6 to TRBJ2-5; D unresolved. The V gene lost 4 bases and the J gene lost 6 bases, with 10 bases spanning the gap. CDR1 and CDR2 (germline): SGHDT, YYEEEE. The CDR3 contains 12 residues. CDR3 bases: TGTGCCAGCAGCCCTTCCCGGAAGACCCAGTACTTC. Its protein product is CASSPSRKTQYF.

The rearrangement uses TRBV7-6 and TRBJ1-2; no clear D gene. The length of the CDR3 is 16 residues. Trimming took 4 bases from V and 2 from J, leaving 17 bases between them. Germline lookup yields CDR1 SGHVS and CDR2 FNYEAQ. CDR3 in amino acids: CASSSQSRGTNYGYTF. CDR3 nucleotides: TGTGCCAGCAGCTCACAAAGTCGGGGTACAAACTATGGCTACACCTTC.

The V and J genes are TRBV18 and TRBJ2-5; D might be TRBD1 (5 bases). Germline values: CDR1 KGHSH, CDR2 LQKENI. CDR3 length equals 13 residues. Trimming took 3 bases from V and 5 from J, leaving 10 bases between them. Here the CDR3 reads CASSPDSAETQYF. CDR3 coding DNA: TGTGCCAGCTCACCCGACAGTGCGGAGACCCAGTACTTC.

The genes are TRBV6-5 and TRBJ1-5; possibly TRBD1 for D (5 bases). V lost 5 bases, J lost 9 bases, and 20 bases lay in between. Germline CDR1 is MNHEY and CDR2 is SVGAGI. CDR3 length: 15 amino acids. Here the CDR3 reads CASSRTRTVQGPQHF. The CDR3 region has the DNA TGTGCCAGCAGTCGGACTAGGACGGTGCAGGGGCCCCAGCATTTT.

V and J are TRBV6-1 and TRBJ2-7; D might be TRBD1 (5 bases). The CDR3 totals 17 residues. With 3 bases removed from V and 5 bases from J, the gap between germline ends came to 23 bases. Germline assignment: CDR1 MNHNS and CDR2 SASEGT. In nucleotides, the CDR3 is TGTGCCAGCAGTGATCAGTGGTACAGGACATCAGGGAACGAGCAGTACTTC. This translates into CASSDQWYRTSGNEQYF.

This chain joins TRBV2 and TRBJ1-6; TRBD1 is a possible D gene (6 bases). From germline, CDR1 is SNHLY and CDR2 FYNNEI. V was cut by 8 bases and J by 8 bases, with 16 bases left in between. There are 14 residues in the CDR3. In DNA, the CDR3 is TGTGCCAGCGGGGGGGGCGGCGGATATTCACCCCTCCACTTT. It translates to CASGGGGGYSPLHF.

This chain joins TRBV7-2 and TRBJ1-3; D ambiguous. Germline-derived CDR1 and CDR2 are SGHTA and FQGNSA. The V and J ends lost 3 bases and 3 bases respectively, with 9 bases between them. The CDR3 length is 14 residues. CDR3 bases: TGTGCCAGCAGCTTGTTTGCGGGTGGAAACACCATATATTTT. Protein: CASSLFAGGNTIYF.

The CDR3 DNA is TGTGCCAGCAGAGGAGTGCACACTGAAGCTTTCTTT. Translation: CASRGVHTEAFF. The rearrangement uses TRBV28 and TRBJ1-1, with D unresolved. Per the germline V gene, CDR1 is MDHEN and CDR2 is SYDVKM. CDR3 length: 12 amino acids. Between the trimmed V and J ends, which lost 6 bases and 3 bases, there was a span of 8 bases.

DNA for the CDR3: TGTGCCAGCAGTTACAGAACAGGGACGGGCACTGAAGCTTTCTTT. Its translation is CASSYRTGTGTEAFF. The chain joins TRBV6-5 to TRBJ1-1, with D possibly matching TRBD1 (6 bases). Germline loops: CDR1 MNHEY, CDR2 SVGAGI. The CDR3 spans 15 residues. Deletions cut 2 bases from V and 4 bases from J, with 14 bases between.

The chain links TRBV6-5 to TRBJ1-1; TRBD1 might be the D (6 bases). Trimming stripped 7 bases from V and 12 bases from J, with 21 bases between. The CDR3 extends over 13 amino acids. Germline assignment: CDR1 MNHEY and CDR2 SVGAGI. CDR3 in amino acids: CASTTLGQTETFF. CDR3 sequence (DNA): TGTGCCAGCACAACACTAGGACAGACGGAAACTTTCTTT.

The genes are TRBV2 and TRBJ2-1, with a tentative D call TRBD1 (6 bases). The CDR3 is 14 amino acids. CDR1 is SNHLY and CDR2 is FYNNEI in the germline V gene. The V end lost 7 bases, the J end lost 6 bases, and 16 bases lay between the germline ends. CDR3 in amino acids: CASILAGVGNEQFF. CDR3 sequence (DNA): TGTGCCAGCATCTTGGCAGGGGTCGGCAATGAGCAGTTCTTC.

This clone is a singleton in its sample. The J gene is TRBJ1-2, the V gene TRBV30; D call uncertain. This CDR3 contains 13 residues. Trimming pared 2 bases from V and 4 bases from J, leaving 11 bases between. Germline values: CDR1 GTSNPN, CDR2 SVGIG (reference sequence). The CDR3 DNA reads TGTGCCTGGAGTAACAGTCCCCGCTATGGCTACACCTTC. It specifies CAWSNSPRYGYTF.